This T cell receptor (beta chain) was documented in a study of CD8 T cells in ankylosing spondylitis. Concerning this clonotype: Antigen unknown.

5'-RACE, quantitative and with molecular barcodes, yielded the TCR beta libraries. TCRdb analysed the 5' RACE reads with MiXCR anew, one entry per CDR3 protein. This sample yields 500,000 to 550,000 distinct CDR3 sequences, of which about 13% are seen a single time; 6.8% belongs to the top ten. General study findings and limits: Prior work had noted some motif variants in reactive arthritis blood and synovial fluid. Disease-linked clones bore a CD8+ phenotype, appearing relatively rarely in peripheral blood. Seemingly characteristic of ankylosing spondylitis blood was a TCR beta motif consisting of roughly 8 highly homologous variants.

The sequenced material came from blood, either unsorted or a sorted T cell fraction (not recorded which). The TCR originated in a male donor with ankylosing spondylitis.

CDR3: CASYSESNTGELFF. The CDR3 DNA follows: TGTGCCAGCTATAGCGAATCGAACACCGGGGAGCTGTTTTTT. The V call is TRBV2, the J call TRBJ2-2; possible D gene TRBD2, 5 bases. This CDR3 contains 14 residues. Trimming shortened V by 8 bases and J by 0 bases, and 10 bases separated the two germline ends. The V gene's germline CDR1 is SNHLY and CDR2 FYNNEI.